The T cell receptor (beta chain) described here comes from a study of T-cell reconstitution after alpha-beta-depleted transplantation in children. Researchers prepared the TCRbeta library using unique molecular identifiers, the study reports. TCRdb reprocessed the PCR reads with MiXCR, giving one entry per CDR3 protein. The sample yields hundreds of thousands of distinct CDR3 sequences, approximately 15% seen once. V lost 6 bases, J lost 3 bases, and 4 bases stayed unmatched. Germline CDR1 and CDR2: SQVTM and ANQGSEA. This CDR3 has 15 amino acids. This clonotype came up many times. The rearrangement uses TRBV29-1 and TRBJ2-6, with 11 bases lining up with TRBD2. The source of this sequence is a human donor who donated a stem cell graft to a child with acute myeloid leukemia. Source: PBMCs from the stem cell graft donor, taken from the stem cell graft. CDR3 sequence: CSVALAGDGANVLTF. The CDR3 region has the DNA TGCAGCGTCGCACTAGCGGGGGATGGGGCCAACGTCCTGACTTTC.